This T cell receptor (beta chain) was obtained from a study of CD8 T cells in Susac syndrome (dated by TCRdb to between 2018 and 2020). In the study overall: Among the Susac syndrome patients who were sequenced, clinically active disease was present in 5 or 6 and clinical remission was observed in about eight. Susac syndrome patients were therapy-naive, on corticosteroids (some also receiving IVIg), or on IVIg alone at blood withdrawal. Whether CD8+ T cell activation and differentiation in Susac syndrome was antigen driven was tested using repertoire sequencing. CD8+ T cell repertoire clonality was compared between approximately 12 healthy donors, approximately 14 Susac syndrome patients and roughly 15 multiple sclerosis patients.

Peripheral blood CD8+ and CD4+ T cells from healthy donors, Susac syndrome patients and multiple sclerosis patients were profiled by high-throughput TCR beta sequencing. Recently defined diagnostic criteria for definite or probable disease were met by the Susac syndrome patients. Bulk CD8+ and CD4+ T cells were purified by magnetic negative isolation, whereas CD8+ TEMRA cells were enriched by FACS. Blood was drawn into EDTA tubes, processed within 24 hours, and PBMCs were isolated by density gradient centrifugation. PBMCs intended for TCR sequencing were cryopreserved in liquid nitrogen and thawed later in a water bath at 37 degrees C. The sorted or isolated CD4+, CD8+ and CD8+ TEMRA cells reached a purity of at least 90%. About this clonotype itself: This receptor's antigen is unknown. There are no base qualities to consult, and no much larger clone falls within one base.

The CDR3 contains 18 residues, cysteine and phenylalanine counted. CDR3 DNA is the only sequence kept; it has 54 bases, read in frame from the first base. CDR1 LNHDA and CDR2 SQIVND are derived from the germline V gene (reference sequence). Unmatched junction bases come to 18, with V trimmed by 4 bases and J by 5 bases. RNA was extracted using the RNeasy kit, and roughly 0.5 to 1 microgram was reverse transcribed with random hexamers. The immunoSEQ multiplex PCR assay, covering 54 Vbeta and 13 Jbeta segments, was used to amplify TCR beta CDR3 regions. PCR amplification bias was corrected using a synthetic template baseline for primer optimization and computational correction. Turning to the authors' computational methods: Only productive sequences were kept, with reads annotated to V, D and J genes according to IMGT and analyzed in immunoSEQ Analyzer. To calculate clonality, Shannon entropy was normalized by log2 of the number of productive unique sequences and then subtracted from one. For each patient and control, public and private clones were evaluated among the 100 most prevalent clones. Susac-specific clones were defined as absent from healthy and MS cohorts, 1052 published viral clones and other ImmuneACCESS disease sequences. Using fastp at Q25 and MiXCR, TCRdb reprocessed the public reads and kept productive beta chains. A single entry per CDR3 protein holds the most common genes and DNA from its merged rows. TCRdb, rather than the study authors, made the V and J calls. Present in this sample are tens of thousands of distinct CDR3 sequences, approximately 95% of which were seen just once. About 0.52% of the sample goes to the ten largest clones.

Overall results and qualifications from the work: Clonal expansion was seen in Susac syndrome CD8+ repertoires, peaking in CD8+ TEMRA cells and being greater in clinically active patients than in remitting ones. Some 15 and five Susac-specific public clones were found in the total CD8+ and CD8+ TEMRA repertoires, respectively. The number of individuals in the TCR sequencing and HLA analysis was acknowledged as relatively small.

The receptor was derived from a human donor with Susac syndrome. Recombination joined TRBV19 with TRBJ1-1, with TRBD1 identical over 8 junction bases. The sample was CD8+ T cells from PBMCs. Here the CDR3 is given as CASSSLLWQGASGTEAFF. The sequenced DNA is TGTGCCAGTAGTAGTCTTCTGTGGCAGGGGGCGTCGGGAACTGAAGCTTTCTTT.